The present T cell receptor (beta chain) was sequenced within a study of CD8 T cells in ankylosing spondylitis. Trimming left V 1 base short and J 5 bases short, with 8 bases between. CDR3 length: 13 residues. Study-wide findings and caveats: Apparently characteristic of ankylosing spondylitis blood was a TCR beta motif (eight highly homologous variants).

One entry per CDR3 protein, called by TCRdb with MiXCR from the 5' RACE reads. The top ten hold 0.51% of the sample, which has around 770,000 distinct CDR3 sequences, about 11% seen once. This clonotype was seen many times. Antigen unknown. Sequencing used blood, either unsorted or a sorted T cell fraction (not recorded which). This receptor was obtained from a male donor with ankylosing spondylitis. The chain joins TRBV12-3 or TRBV12-4 to TRBJ2-5; D ambiguous. CDR3 DNA: TGTGCCAGCAGTTTAGGACGATGGGAGACCCAGTACTTC. This sequence encodes CASSLGRWETQYF.